This T cell receptor (beta chain) came from a study of PD-1 blockade in classical Hodgkin lymphoma. Time point described: cycle 4 day 1 (C4D1), after more than 5 weeks of nivolumab. Relapses following autologous stem cell transplantation were seen in all patients, with brentuximab vedotin exposure varying. Between the trimmed V and J ends, which lost 2 bases and 7 bases, there was a span of 11 bases. Germline V lookup: CDR1 SNHLY, CDR2 FYNNEI. The CDR3 covers 14 residues. Only in-frame clones appear in the TCRdb table, and some are missing; sequencing was by immunoSEQ multiplex PCR. The table has over 25,000 clones, about 72% seen once.

This chain links TRBV2 with TRBJ2-2, with D uncertain. Material: peripheral blood mononuclear cells (PBMCs), obtained before the fourth cycle of nivolumab. The sequence came from a human donor with classical Hodgkin lymphoma. The DNA of the CDR3 is TGTGCCAGCAGTGAAAAGGCCCGAGGCGGGGAGCTGTTTTTT. It specifies CASSEKARGGELFF.